The 2 T cell receptor beta chains below all came from one sample that was sequenced in a study of blood T cells in healthy people across ages. The second PCR ran about 6 to 11 cycles with a sample-barcoded 5' primer and J-beta primers. TCRdb re-called the 5' RACE reads with MiXCR, one entry per CDR3 protein. Of 890,000 or so distinct CDR3 sequences detected, around 68% appear once; the ten largest clones hold 25% to 35%. The sequenced material came from blood. The receptors were sampled from a man aged 25-40 years in good health.

The V call is TRBV7-2, the J call TRBJ2-1, with TRBD2 identical over 8 bases. This CDR3 region has 16 residues. Germline values: CDR1 SGHTA, CDR2 FQGNSA. With 1 base clipped from V and 4 bases from J, the junction kept 6 bases outside the gene matches. The CDR3 nucleotides read TGTGCCAGCAGCTTAGGGGGTAGCGGGAATTACAATGAGCAGTTCTTC. Translating it yields CASSLGGSGNYNEQFF.

The genes are TRBV27 and TRBJ2-7; 7 positions match TRBD2. After removal of 5 bases from V and 7 bases from J, the junction contained 17 bases not matched to a gene. CDR1 and CDR2 (germline): MNHEY, SMNVEV (reference sequence). The CDR3 is 16 residues long. In nucleotides, the CDR3 is TGTGCCAGCAGTCCCCTGAAGAGCGGGGATGGGAATGAGCAGTACTTC. As protein: CASSPLKSGDGNEQYF.